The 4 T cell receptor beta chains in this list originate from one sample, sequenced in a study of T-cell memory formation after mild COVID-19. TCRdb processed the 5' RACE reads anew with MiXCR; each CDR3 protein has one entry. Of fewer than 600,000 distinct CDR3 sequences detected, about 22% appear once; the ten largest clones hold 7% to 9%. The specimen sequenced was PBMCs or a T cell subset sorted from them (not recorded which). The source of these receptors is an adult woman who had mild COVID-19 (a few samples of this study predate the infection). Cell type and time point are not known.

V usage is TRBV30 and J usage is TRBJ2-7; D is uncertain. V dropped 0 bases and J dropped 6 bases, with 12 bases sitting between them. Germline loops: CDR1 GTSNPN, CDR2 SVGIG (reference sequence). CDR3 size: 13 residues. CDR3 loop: CAWSVTTQREQYF. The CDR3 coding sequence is TGTGCCTGGAGTGTAACAACGCAGCGCGAGCAGTACTTC.

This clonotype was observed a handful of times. CDR3 region: CASSPGKGRTYEQYF. The CDR3 bases are TGTGCCAGCAGCCCCGGGAAGGGCAGAACCTACGAGCAGTACTTC. The rearrangement joins TRBV11-2 to TRBJ2-7; tentatively, D is TRBD2 (5 bases). Germline CDR1 and CDR2: SGHAT and FQNNGV. The CDR3 covers 15 residues. The ends were cut back, 5 bases at V and 2 bases at J, with 16 bases in the middle.

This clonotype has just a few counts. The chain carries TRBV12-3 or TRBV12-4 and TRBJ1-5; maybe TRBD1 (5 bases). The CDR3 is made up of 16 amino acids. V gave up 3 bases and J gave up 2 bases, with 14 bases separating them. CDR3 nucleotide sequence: TGTGCCAGCAGTTTTTTAGGGGTAAAGGGCAATCAGCCCCAGCATTTT. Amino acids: CASSFLGVKGNQPQHF.

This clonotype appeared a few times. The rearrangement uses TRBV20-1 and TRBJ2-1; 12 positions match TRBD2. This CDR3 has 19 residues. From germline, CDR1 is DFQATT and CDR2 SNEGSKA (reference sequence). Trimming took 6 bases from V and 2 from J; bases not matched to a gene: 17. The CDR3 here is CSAWWLAGGGPYPYNEQFF. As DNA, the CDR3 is TGCAGTGCCTGGTGGCTAGCGGGAGGGGGGCCCTACCCCTACAATGAGCAGTTCTTC.